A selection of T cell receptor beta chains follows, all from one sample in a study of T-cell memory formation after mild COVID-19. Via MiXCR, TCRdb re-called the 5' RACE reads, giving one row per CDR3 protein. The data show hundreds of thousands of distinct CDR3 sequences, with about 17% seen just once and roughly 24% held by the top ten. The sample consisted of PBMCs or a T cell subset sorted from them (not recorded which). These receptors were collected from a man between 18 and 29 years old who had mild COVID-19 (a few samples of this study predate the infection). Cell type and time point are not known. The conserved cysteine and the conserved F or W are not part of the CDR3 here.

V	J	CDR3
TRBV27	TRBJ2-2	ASRRQGTDTGELF
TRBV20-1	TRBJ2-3	SAREGVGADTQY
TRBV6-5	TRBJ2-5	ASSYRGPGTQY
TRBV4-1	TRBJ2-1	ASSQEDNSYNEQF
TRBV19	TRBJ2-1	ASSMPGGEQF
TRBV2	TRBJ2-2	ASSDIRGGTGELF
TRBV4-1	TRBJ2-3	ASSQEAQPSTDTQY
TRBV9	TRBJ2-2	ASSVGLGNGELF
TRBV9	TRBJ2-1	ASSPWRGNYNEQF
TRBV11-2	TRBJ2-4	ASSKQGGKNIQY
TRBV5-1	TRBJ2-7	ASSRSWDSEQY
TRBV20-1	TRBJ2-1	RASGGAYNEQF
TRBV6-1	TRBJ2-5	ASSGAGLRGETQY
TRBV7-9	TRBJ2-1	ASRFLAGGSDSYNEQF
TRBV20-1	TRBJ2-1	SAEGLSVSSYNEQF
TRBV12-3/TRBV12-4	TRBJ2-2	ASSRRDGGTGELF
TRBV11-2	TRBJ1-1	ASSPPGTGWDLAF
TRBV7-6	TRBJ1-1	ASSLALGGGTEAF